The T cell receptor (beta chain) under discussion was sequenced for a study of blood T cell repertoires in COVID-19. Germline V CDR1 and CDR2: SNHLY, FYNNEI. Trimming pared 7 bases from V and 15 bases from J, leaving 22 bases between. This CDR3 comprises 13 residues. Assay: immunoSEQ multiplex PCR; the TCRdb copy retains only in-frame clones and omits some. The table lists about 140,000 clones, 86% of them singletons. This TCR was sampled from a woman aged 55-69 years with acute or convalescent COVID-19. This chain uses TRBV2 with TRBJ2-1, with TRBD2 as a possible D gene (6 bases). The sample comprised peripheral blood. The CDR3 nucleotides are TGTGCCAGCACCAACCCGGCCTCCGCCGGGGGGTTCTTC. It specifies CASTNPASAGGFF.